The TCR beta chain under discussion was sequenced for a study of Ad26.COV2.S vaccination and SARS-CoV-2 variants. The wider study: The authors gave Ad26.COV2.S intramuscularly, either once or twice 56 days apart.

The table came from immunoSEQ multiplex PCR; TCRdb's copy has only in-frame clones and leaves some out. Among a few hundred thousand clones listed, about 92% were seen once. The CDR3 has 16 amino acids. Germline V gene data show CDR1 as SGHVS and CDR2 as FNYEAQ. Trimming pared 6 bases from V and 7 bases from J, leaving 19 bases between. Note on this clone: Its antigen is not known.

The treatment is: around 19 received Ad26.COV2.S at low or high dose, single or two shots; about 5 received placebo; per-sample allocation not given. The samples were gathered on day 63 after the first injection of vaccine or placebo. An adult aged 18-55 years in Boston served as the donor. General study results and limits: Vaccinated individuals (as opposed to placebo recipients) had higher spike-specific TCR breadth.

This chain joins TRBV7-6 and TRBJ1-6; D is unclear. The clonotype comes from a person aged 18-65 years who received the Ad26.COV2.S COVID-19 vaccine or a placebo. Specimen: peripheral blood, collected in a trial of Ad26.COV2.S vaccine versus placebo. The CDR3 sequence is CASSSSGPTLNSPLHF. Here the CDR3 DNA reads TGTGCCAGCAGTTCGAGCGGACCGACACTCAATTCACCCCTCCACTTT.